This TCR beta chain stems from a study of Ad26.COV2.S vaccination and SARS-CoV-2 variants. Study at large: A participant enrolled in the COV1001 Ad26.COV2.S trial arm provided the sample. Each vaccinee took Ad26.COV2.S intramuscularly, once or twice 56 days apart. Study results and limitations: Non-spike TCR breadth did not differ much between vaccine and placebo recipients. Analyses of TCR breadth and depth may have underestimated total T cell responses.

The assay was immunoSEQ multiplex PCR, and TCRdb's table has in-frame clones only and misses some. The table includes some 340,000 clones, 85% detected once. Stated treatment: over 15 received Ad26.COV2.S at low or high dose, single or two shots; 5 received placebo; per-sample allocation not given. Specimen acquisition occurred on day 63 following the initial vaccine or placebo injection. Germline CDR1 is MNHEY and CDR2 is SMNVEV (reference sequence). The length of the CDR3 is 14 residues. Trimming removed 7 bases from V and 5 bases from J; junction bases left unmatched: 6. As concerns this clone: Its antigen is still unknown.

The chain uses TRBV27 and TRBJ2-7, with 12 bases that match TRBD1. Sequencing used peripheral blood, obtained in a trial of Ad26.COV2.S vaccine versus placebo. This TCR was sampled from a person aged 18-60 years who received the Ad26.COV2.S COVID-19 vaccine or a placebo. The CDR3 is CASMRDRGRNEQYF. The CDR3 nucleotides are TGTGCCAGCATGCGGGACAGGGGGCGGAACGAGCAGTACTTC.